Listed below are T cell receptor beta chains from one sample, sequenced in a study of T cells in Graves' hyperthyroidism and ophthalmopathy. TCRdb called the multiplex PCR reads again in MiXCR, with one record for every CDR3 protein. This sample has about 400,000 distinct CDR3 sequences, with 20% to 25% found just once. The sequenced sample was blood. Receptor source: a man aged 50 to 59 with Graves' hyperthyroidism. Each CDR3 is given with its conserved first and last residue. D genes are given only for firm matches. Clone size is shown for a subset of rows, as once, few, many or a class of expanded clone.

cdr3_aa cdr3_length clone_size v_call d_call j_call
CASTPGTSGRGYEQYF 16 few TRBV6-1 TRBD2 TRBJ2-7
CASSLDEVDTQYF 13 few TRBV13 NA TRBJ2-3
CSARSVGTVGSSYEQYF 17 once TRBV20-1 NA TRBJ2-7
CASSLGAVSSYNEQFF 16 few TRBV5-1 NA TRBJ2-1
CASSLGESRGPGREQYF 17 NA TRBV5-1 NA TRBJ2-7
CASSRYRGPRLAGPRNEQFF 20 NA TRBV11-1 NA TRBJ2-1
CASSQTTPVIAFF 13 many TRBV28 NA TRBJ1-1
CASSPGMGVYEQYF 14 many TRBV7-2 NA TRBJ2-7
CASSQAPVGSYEQYF 15 few TRBV4-1 NA TRBJ2-7
CASSRPRGPDTEAFF 15 few TRBV5-6 NA TRBJ1-1
CASSAQGSYNSPLHF 15 NA TRBV7-2 NA TRBJ1-6
CASSVRGALGTDTQYF 16 NA TRBV9 NA TRBJ2-3
CSVPDYQETQYF 12 NA TRBV29-1 NA TRBJ2-5
CASGDLQETQYF 12 NA TRBV6-4 NA TRBJ2-5
CASNPGPDNEQFF 13 few TRBV12-3/TRBV12-4 NA TRBJ2-1
CSARDRVALSYEQYF 15 many TRBV20-1 NA TRBJ2-7
CASRLEYTEAFF 12 many TRBV12-3/TRBV12-4 NA TRBJ1-1
CASSRQGGNSPLHF 14 few TRBV13 TRBD1 TRBJ1-6
CASSTFRSDYNEQFF 15 NA TRBV19 NA TRBJ2-1
CSAIQGVQIQYF 12 few TRBV20-1 NA TRBJ2-4
CASSLALGEETQYF 14 many TRBV5-5 NA TRBJ2-5
CASSQEASGRAHNEQFF 17 NA TRBV4-1 TRBD2 TRBJ2-1
CASSWRDDEQFF 12 NA TRBV5-1 NA TRBJ2-1
CASSLRGRNEQFF 13 few TRBV12-3/TRBV12-4 NA TRBJ2-1
CSVEGAHNEQFF 12 NA TRBV29-1 NA TRBJ2-1
CASSQEIWQSNEKLFF 16 NA TRBV4-2 NA TRBJ1-4
CASTGTSGRADTQYF 15 few TRBV5-1 TRBD2 TRBJ2-3
CASSSTGNEQFF 12 many TRBV2 NA TRBJ2-1
CASSSIDPTRAHPYEQYF 18 few TRBV5-8 NA TRBJ2-7
CSARGRDRLGREKLFF 16 NA TRBV20-1 TRBD1 TRBJ1-4
CASSQAPRGTEAFF 14 NA TRBV3-1 NA TRBJ1-1
CASSYNLGGHDYGYTF 16 few TRBV6-5 NA TRBJ1-2
CASSQPRDRYYEQYF 15 NA TRBV11-3 TRBD1 TRBJ2-7
CASSLRGTASYEQYF 15 many TRBV6-1 NA TRBJ2-7
CASSFVGRGQETQYF 15 few TRBV11-2 NA TRBJ2-5
CANSYSGLLSSYNEQFF 17 few TRBV6-5 TRBD2 TRBJ2-1
CATSTDEGREASYNEQFF 18 NA TRBV15 TRBD2 TRBJ2-1
CASSQEYRNSYEQYF 15 NA TRBV4-1 NA TRBJ2-7
CASSFRTSGAPYNEQFF 17 few TRBV6-1 TRBD2 TRBJ2-1
CASSLGADEKLFF 13 NA TRBV5-1 NA TRBJ1-4
CASSLSSNYEQYF 13 few TRBV12-3/TRBV12-4 NA TRBJ2-7
CASSLPWTGDGYTF 14 few TRBV7-9 TRBD1 TRBJ1-2